This T cell receptor beta chain was retrieved from a study of cytomegalovirus exposure and HLA in healthy donors. Study conclusions and caveats: Looking again later, the authors saw that most CMV-associated TCR beta chains seemed HLA-restricted. Per a later analysis, HLA-associated TCR beta chains showed more clonal expansion than other, equally common TCR beta chains.

There are 15 residues in the CDR3. CDR1 is MNHNY, CDR2 SVGAGI, per germline (reference sequence). V lost 6 bases, J lost 2 bases, and 6 bases stayed unmatched. This clone came up a few times. Its antigen is as yet unknown. A multiplex PCR was run with 60 Vbeta primers and 13 Jbeta primers. Sequencing used immunoSEQ multiplex PCR; TCRdb keeps in-frame clones, though not all of them. The sample records 90,000 to 120,000 clones, about 68% being singletons. The source is a man between 25 and 39 years old in good health and CMV-seropositive. The rearrangement joins TRBV6-6 to TRBJ2-3, with 9 bases fitting TRBD2. Sequences were obtained from PBMCs. As DNA, the CDR3 is TGTGCCAGCAGCTTGCAGCGGGGGGACACAGATACGCAGTATTTT. Translating gives CASSLQRGDTDTQYF.